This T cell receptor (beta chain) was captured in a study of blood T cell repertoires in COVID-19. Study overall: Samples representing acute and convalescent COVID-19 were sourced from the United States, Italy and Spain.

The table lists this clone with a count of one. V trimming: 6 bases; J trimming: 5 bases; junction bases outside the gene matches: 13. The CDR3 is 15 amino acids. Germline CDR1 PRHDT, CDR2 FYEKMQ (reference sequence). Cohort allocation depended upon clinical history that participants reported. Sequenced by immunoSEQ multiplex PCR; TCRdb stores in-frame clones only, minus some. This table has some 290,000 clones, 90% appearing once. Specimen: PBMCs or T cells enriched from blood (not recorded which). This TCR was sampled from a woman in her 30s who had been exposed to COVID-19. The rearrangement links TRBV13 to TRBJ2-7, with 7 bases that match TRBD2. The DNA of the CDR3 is TGTGCCAGCAGTCTCCGGGACTATAAAATTCACGAGCAGTACTTC. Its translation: CASSLRDYKIHEQYF.